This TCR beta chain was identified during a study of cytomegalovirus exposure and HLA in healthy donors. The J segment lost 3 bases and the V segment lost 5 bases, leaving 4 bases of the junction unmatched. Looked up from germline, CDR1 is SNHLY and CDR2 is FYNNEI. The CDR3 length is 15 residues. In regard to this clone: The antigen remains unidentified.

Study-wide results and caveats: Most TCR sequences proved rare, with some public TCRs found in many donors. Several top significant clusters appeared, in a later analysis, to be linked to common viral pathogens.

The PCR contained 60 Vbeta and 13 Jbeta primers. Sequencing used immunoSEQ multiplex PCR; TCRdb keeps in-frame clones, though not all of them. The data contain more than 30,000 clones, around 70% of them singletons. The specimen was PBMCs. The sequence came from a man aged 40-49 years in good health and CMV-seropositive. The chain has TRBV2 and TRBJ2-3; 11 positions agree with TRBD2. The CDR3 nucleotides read TGTGCCAGCAGTCCTAGCGGGGGGACTACAGATACGCAGTATTTT. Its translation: CASSPSGGTTDTQYF.